One T cell receptor (beta chain) is described in this entry. Its antigen is not known. Using immunoSEQ multiplex PCR, the repertoire was profiled, and TCRdb retains in-frame clones only, with some absent. This table has some 1,600 clones, about 77% appearing once. The record originates from a study of early stage breast cancer tumors. Overall study context: Twelve of the 16 invasive tumors were ER+, PR+ and HER2-. Study-wide results and caveats: Most shared enriched TCRB sequences were commonly generated ones. Functional markers like CD4, CD8 and FOXP3 were missed in bulk sequencing.

The CDR3 runs 14 residues. The V gene end was trimmed by 7 bases and the J gene end by 3 bases; junction bases not matched to a gene: 8. Per the germline V gene, CDR1 is MNHNS and CDR2 is SASEGT. The chain joins TRBV6-1 to TRBJ2-5, with 7 nucleotides matching TRBD1. Source material: normal breast tissue next to the tumor. The sequence came from a person between 50 and 60 years old with breast cancer. This chain's CDR3 is CASMLGGSKETQYF. Written as DNA, the CDR3 is TGTGCCAGCATGTTAGGGGGCTCGAAAGAGACCCAGTACTTC.